The present TCR beta chain was sequenced within a study of blood T cell repertoires in COVID-19 (dated by TCRdb to the early 2020s). Notes on the research overall: Collaborator samples came from the United States, Italy and Spain and covered acute and convalescent phases of COVID-19. Deeply sampled blood TCRbeta repertoires from subjects exposed to, actively infected with, or recovered from COVID-19 were included in the dataset. The repertoires were released in a freely available public database meant as a resource for research on the immune response to SARS-CoV-2. The sample metadata nearly always contained a de-identified subject ID, COVID-19 status, age in years and sex. The samples were drawn from two sources: the first 160 participants of the ongoing ImmuneRACE study, and fewer than 1,500 subjects contributed by 6 global collaborators. The prospective study material was composed of cDNA or gDNA derived from T cells, B-cell-depleted T cells, or PBMCs. Where HLA class I and class II types were available, the types were taken from metadata supplied by the sample provider, not from assay-based typing.

Paper-wide results and their limitations: The quantity of clinical and demographic metadata differed by source and by participant and was supplied without curation.

Counted from cysteine to phenylalanine, this CDR3 has 12 amino acids. CDR3 DNA only is kept here, 36 bases in frame from base 1. Sequences GTSNPN (CDR1) and SVGIG (CDR2) are obtained from the germline V gene (reference sequence). Trimming removed 2 bases from V and 3 bases from J, leaving 6 bases between the germline ends. TCRbeta CDR3 regions were amplified from genomic DNA using the immunoSEQ Assay, a bias-controlled multiplex PCR. On the study's bioinformatics: Within the assay, amplification of reference gene primers was used to estimate how many nucleated cells each sample contained. To quantify the absolute abundance of each unique TCRbeta CDR3 rearrangement, sequence reads were collapsed and filtered. For each sample, productive Simpson clonality was calculated as the square root of Simpson's diversity index over productive rearrangements. Drawn from immuneACCESS, this table holds only the in-frame rearrangements with V and J called that TCRdb kept. Clones are partly lost; checked studies trace under half to an unresolved V gene and leave the rest unexplained. V and J calls and clone size are those listed in that table; D and trimming were worked out from the DNA. The sample data list approximately 390,000 clones, and around 90% of these were observed just once. Clones ranked in the top ten supply approximately 6.2% of the sample.

Concerning this clone: The clone's antigen remains unknown. No quality values exist for individual bases; no much larger clone is one base distant.

Each collaborating institution followed its own protocols to collect whole blood in K2EDTA tubes. Collaborator samples were shipped for TCRbeta analysis as frozen whole blood, isolated PBMCs, or DNA extracted from either sample type. This clonotype originated in a man aged 18-30 years with active or convalescent COVID-19. Recombination joined TRBV30 with TRBJ2-3; the D gene identity is not certain. The sample was peripheral blood. The sequenced DNA is TGTGCCTGGAGTCGAGCTACAGATACGCAGTATTTT. This encodes CAWSRATDTQYF.